The TCR beta chain described here comes from a study of vaccination and CD4 T cells after COVID-19. About the study: Some control cultures received a CEFX pool, which served as the positive control. Others received an HIV-1 Nef pool or no peptide. Findings and limits, study-wide: Clonotypes reactive to SARS-CoV-2 had a median that went up from 21 to 38, but not significantly.

Once obtained from cultured CD4+ T cells, the DNA was sequenced using the Oncomine TCR Beta short-read assay. TCRdb reprocessed the PCR reads with MiXCR, giving one entry per CDR3 protein. Among about 10,000 distinct CDR3 sequences listed, around 30% were seen once. The treatment denotes: roughly nine-day PBMC culture with coronavirus spike peptide pools or control peptides (ViraFEST assay). Some 2.2 million PBMCs were grown per well alongside roughly 10 IU/ml IL-2 and about 10 ug/ml peptide pools. On days 3 and 7, half the medium was swapped for fresh IL-2-containing medium. In germline, CDR1 is LNHNV, CDR2 YYDKDF (reference sequence). The CDR3 loop spans 16 amino acids. V gave up 5 bases and J gave up 7 bases; unmatched junction bases: 15. A remark on this clonotype: The antigen remains undetermined.

Source: CD4+ T cells from blood, cultured in vitro, taken after SARS-CoV-2 vaccination. The TCR comes from a human donor who had recovered from COVID-19. V usage is TRBV15 and J usage is TRBJ2-5, with 8 nucleotides matching TRBD1. CDR3 DNA sequence: TGTGCCACCAGCCCCCACGGGGCTACAGGGGGAGGGACCCAGTACTTC. This codes for CATSPHGATGGGTQYF.